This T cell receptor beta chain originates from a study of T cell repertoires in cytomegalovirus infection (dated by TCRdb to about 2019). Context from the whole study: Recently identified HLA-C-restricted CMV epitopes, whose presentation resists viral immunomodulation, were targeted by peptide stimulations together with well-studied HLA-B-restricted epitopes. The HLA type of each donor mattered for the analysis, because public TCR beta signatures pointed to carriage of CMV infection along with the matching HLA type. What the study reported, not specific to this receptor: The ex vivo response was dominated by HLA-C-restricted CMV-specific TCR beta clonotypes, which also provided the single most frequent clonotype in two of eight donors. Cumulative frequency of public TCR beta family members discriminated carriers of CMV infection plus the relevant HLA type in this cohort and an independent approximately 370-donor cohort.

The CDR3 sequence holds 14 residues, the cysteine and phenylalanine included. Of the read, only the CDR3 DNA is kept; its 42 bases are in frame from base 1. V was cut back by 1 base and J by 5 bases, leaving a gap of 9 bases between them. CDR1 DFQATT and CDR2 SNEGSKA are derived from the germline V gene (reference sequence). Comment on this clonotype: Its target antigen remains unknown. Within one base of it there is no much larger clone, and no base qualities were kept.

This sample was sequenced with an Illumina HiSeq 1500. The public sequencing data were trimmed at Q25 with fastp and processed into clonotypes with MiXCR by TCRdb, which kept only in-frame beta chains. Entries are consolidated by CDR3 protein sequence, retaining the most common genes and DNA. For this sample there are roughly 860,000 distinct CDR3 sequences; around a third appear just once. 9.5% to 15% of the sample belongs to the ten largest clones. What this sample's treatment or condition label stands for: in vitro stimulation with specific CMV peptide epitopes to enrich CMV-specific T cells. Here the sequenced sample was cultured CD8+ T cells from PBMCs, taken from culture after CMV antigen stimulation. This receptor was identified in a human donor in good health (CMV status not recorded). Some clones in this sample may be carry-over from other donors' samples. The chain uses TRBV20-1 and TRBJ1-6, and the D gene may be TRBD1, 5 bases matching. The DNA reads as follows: TGCAGTGCTAGAGGCATAGGGGATAATTCACCCCTCCACTTT. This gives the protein CSARGIGDNSPLHF.